These 22 T cell receptor beta chains share one sample of origin, sequenced in a study of shared clonotypes between healthy human individuals. Positively selected for CCR7, the CD45RO-negative cells used as naive CD8 cells excluded terminally differentiated effector memory CD45RA+ cells. Sequencing used immunoSEQ multiplex PCR; TCRdb keeps in-frame clones, though not all of them. The repertoire holds millions of clones, approximately 94% seen once, with 0.85% to 1.2% in the top ten. Sequences were obtained from naive CD8+ T cells sorted from blood. The receptors were sampled from a man aged 18 to 30 in good health.

This clone was observed a single time. V gene TRBV5-1 combines with J gene TRBJ2-7; D is perhaps TRBD2 (6 bases). This CDR3 region has 15 residues. The germline V gene encodes CDR1 SGHRS and CDR2 YFSETQ. Trimming took off 0 bases at V and 3 bases at J, with 13 bases between the two ends. The CDR3 sequence: CASSLGQGGIYEQYF. The CDR3 region has the DNA TGCGCCAGCAGCTTGGGGCAGGGAGGCATCTACGAGCAGTACTTC.

J is TRBJ2-7 and V is TRBV6-5; 7 nucleotides align to TRBD1. CDR3 length: 15 residues. J was trimmed by 3 bases and V by 2 bases; bases with no gene match: 7. CDR1 and CDR2 from the germline V gene are MNHEY and SVGAGI. Here the CDR3 reads CASSYLGQEIYEQYF. As DNA, the CDR3 is TGTGCCAGCAGTTACCTAGGACAGGAGATCTACGAGCAGTACTTC.

Points on this clone: The same CDR3 also results from other DNA sequences found in this sample. The chain recombines TRBV9 with TRBJ1-6, with D perhaps matching TRBD1 (5 bases). The CDR3 is 13 amino acids. The V and J ends lost 2 bases and 7 bases respectively, with 7 bases between them. Germline V CDR1 and CDR2: SGDLS, YYNGEE. CDR3 in amino acids: CASSVGGNSPLHF. In nucleotides, the CDR3 is TGTGCCAGCAGCGTCGGGGGGAATTCACCCCTCCACTTT.

The J gene is TRBJ2-1, the V gene TRBV28; 8 positions match TRBD2. CDR1 is MDHEN and CDR2 is SYDVKM in the germline V gene. The length of the CDR3 is 15 residues. V trimming: 7 bases; J trimming: 8 bases; junction bases outside the gene matches: 13. CDR3 in DNA: TGTGCCAGCACCGACCTTCGGGGGGGCCAACATGAGCAGTTCTTC. It specifies CASTDLRGGQHEQFF. Full variable domain (outside the CDR3, taken from reference TRBV28 and TRBJ2-1): DVKVTQSSRYLVKRTGEKVFLECVQDMDHENMFWYRQDPGLGLRLIYFSYDVKMKEKGDIPEGYSVSREKKERFSLILESASTNQTSMYLCASTDLRGGQHEQFFGPGTRLTVL.

J is TRBJ2-1 and V is TRBV11-2; D might be TRBD1 (5 bases). The V and J ends lost 2 bases and 6 bases respectively, with 23 bases between them. Germline values: CDR1 SGHAT, CDR2 FQNNGV. This CDR3 has 18 amino acids. The CDR3 protein is CASSLRLSQGAFFNEQFF. In DNA form, the CDR3 reads TGTGCCAGCAGCTTAAGACTCTCCCAGGGCGCATTTTTCAATGAGCAGTTCTTC.

This chain links TRBV5-1 with TRBJ1-1, with D perhaps matching TRBD1 (6 bases). V lost 4 bases and J 0 bases, leaving 13 bases between the germline ends. CDR1 and CDR2 from the germline V gene are SGHRS and YFSETQ. The CDR3 has 15 amino acids. The CDR3 reads CASSPTRQVNTEAFF. The CDR3 coding sequence is TGCGCCAGCAGCCCAACTAGACAGGTGAACACTGAAGCTTTCTTT. Complete variable domain (other parts from reference TRBV5-1 and TRBJ1-1): KAGVTQTPRYLIKTRGQQVTLSCSPISGHRSVSWYQQTPGQGLQFLFEYFSETQRNKGNFPGRFSGRQFSNSRSEMNVSTLELGDSALYLCASSPTRQVNTEAFFGQGTRLTVV.

DNA for the CDR3: TGTGCCAGCAGCTCCCTATTCGGGACTCCCTATGAGCAGTTCTTC. Protein sequence: CASSSLFGTPYEQFF. V is TRBV9 and J is TRBJ2-1, with D perhaps TRBD2 (6 bases). The CDR3 covers 15 residues. The germline V gene has CDR1 SGDLS and CDR2 YYNGEE. V was clipped by 4 bases and J by 8 bases, with 19 bases between them. The variable domain in full, completed from reference TRBV9 and TRBJ2-1, reads DSGVTQTPKHLITATGQRVTLRCSPRSGDLSVYWYQQSLDQGLQFLIQYYNGEERAKGNILERFSAQQFPDLHSELNLSSLELGDSALYFCASSSLFGTPYEQFFGPGTRLTVL.

The rearrangement links TRBV4-1 to TRBJ2-1, with 8 bases matching TRBD2. V gave up 0 bases and J gave up 3 bases; unmatched junction bases: 4. Germline V gives CDR1 MGHRA, CDR2 YSYEKL. The CDR3 is made up of 16 amino acids. The chain's CDR3 is CASSQDEAGDYNEQFF. The DNA of the CDR3 is TGCGCCAGCAGCCAAGATGAAGCGGGGGACTACAATGAGCAGTTCTTC.

The chain links TRBV7-9 to TRBJ2-7; 8 nucleotides match TRBD2. Losses at the gene ends were 0 bases for V and 4 bases for J; bases not matched to a gene: 5. The CDR3 has 15 residues. Germline CDR1 and CDR2: SEHNR and FQNEAQ (reference sequence). CDR3 in amino acids: CASSLASGNKYEQYF. Written as DNA, the CDR3 is TGTGCCAGCAGCTTAGCTAGCGGGAACAAATACGAGCAGTACTTC. The full variable domain, rest sourced from reference TRBV7-9 and TRBJ2-7, is DTGVSQNPRHKITKRGQNVTFRCDPISEHNRLYWYRQTLGQGPEFLTYFQNEAQLEKSRLLSDRFSAERPKGSFSTLEIQRTEQGDSAMYLCASSLASGNKYEQYFGPGTRLTVT.

J is TRBJ1-5 and V is TRBV12-5, with 7 bases fitting TRBD1. The ends lost 6 bases at V and 11 bases at J; junction bases unmatched: 13. Germline lookup yields CDR1 LGHNT and CDR2 FRNRAP. The CDR3 covers 14 residues. Written as DNA, the CDR3 is TGTGCTAGTGGCGCCGACAGGGAATTAGGGACCCAGCATTTT. Translating it yields CASGADRELGTQHF.

The rearrangement links TRBV14 to TRBJ2-3; D is possibly TRBD1 or TRBD2 (6 bases each). Germline V gene sequence: CDR1 SGHDN, CDR2 FVKESK. V was trimmed by 1 base and J by 4 bases, leaving 12 bases between them. The CDR3 extends over 15 amino acids. CDR3 region: CASSQVGGYADTQYF. The CDR3 DNA follows: TGTGCCAGCAGCCAAGTCGGGGGCTACGCAGATACGCAGTATTTT.

The chain employs TRBV7-9 and TRBJ1-1; D is undetermined. This CDR3 region has 13 residues. Germline-derived CDR1 and CDR2 are SEHNR and FQNEAQ (reference sequence). V was pared by 5 bases and J by 1 base, with 8 bases between. CDR3 coding DNA: TGTGCCAGCAGCGTCAGCCCGAACACTGAAGCTTTCTTT. Translated, it gives CASSVSPNTEAFF.

The chain links TRBV4-2 to TRBJ1-1, with TRBD1 as a possible D gene (6 bases). Germline CDR1 is LGHNA and CDR2 is YNFKEQ. V was pared by 4 bases and J by 0 bases, with 12 bases between. The CDR3 sequence is 15 residues long. CDR3 region: CASSPPQGMNTEAFF. In DNA, the CDR3 is TGTGCCAGCAGCCCTCCACAGGGAATGAACACTGAAGCTTTCTTT.

The chain carries TRBV11-2 and TRBJ2-3, with TRBD2 matching over 14 bases. V dropped 6 bases and J dropped 5; count of bases not matched to a gene: 10. This CDR3 region has 17 residues. Germline V gene data show CDR1 as SGHAT and CDR2 as FQNNGV. The CDR3 DNA reads as TGTGCCAGCAGGCCGACTAGCGGGAGGGCCGGGGGAGATACGCAGTATTTT. Encoded protein: CASRPTSGRAGGDTQYF. Filled out from reference TRBV11-2 and TRBJ2-3, the complete variable domain reads EAGVAQSPRYKIIEKRQSVAFWCNPISGHATLYWYQQILGQGPKLLIQFQNNGVVDDSQLPKDRFSAERLKGVDSTLKIQPAKLEDSAVYLCASRPTSGRAGGDTQYFGPGTRLTVL.

The chain recombines TRBV29-1 with TRBJ2-6; a possible D gene is TRBD1 (6 bases). The V end was cut by 4 bases, the J end by 0 bases, with 7 bases between. CDR3 length: 14 amino acids. Germline values: CDR1 SQVTM, CDR2 ANQGSEA. The CDR3 sequence: CSVVDSSGANVLTF. The CDR3 DNA follows: TGCAGCGTTGTGGACAGCTCTGGGGCCAACGTCCTGACTTTC. Supplemented by reference TRBV29-1 and TRBJ2-6, the full variable domain reads SAVISQKPSRDICQRGTSLTIQCQVDSQVTMMFWYRQQPGQSLTLIATANQGSEATYESGFVIDKFPISRPNLTFSTLTVSNMSPEDSSIYLCSVVDSSGANVLTFGAGSRLTVL.

CDR3 protein: CASSPWGEGGSRLEQYF. The CDR3 DNA reads TGTGCCAGCAGCCCCTGGGGTGAGGGCGGGAGTCGGCTCGAGCAGTACTTC. The chain recombines TRBV11-2 with TRBJ2-7, with 7 bases fitting TRBD2. Germline V gives CDR1 SGHAT, CDR2 FQNNGV. CDR3 size: 17 residues. The V and J ends lost 5 bases and 6 bases, in that order; junction bases with no gene match: 19.

This clone occurred once. This chain connects TRBV9 to TRBJ2-1; weak D call: TRBD1 (5 bases). The V gene lost 0 bases and the J gene lost 2 bases, with 9 bases spanning the gap. CDR3 length equals 15 residues. Germline V gene sequence: CDR1 SGDLS, CDR2 YYNGEE. DNA for the CDR3: TGTGCCAGCAGCGTAGATCAGGACACCTACAATGAGCAGTTCTTC. As protein: CASSVDQDTYNEQFF.

This rearrangement joins TRBV5-6 to TRBJ1-5; D may be TRBD1 (5 bases). Germline V gene sequence: CDR1 SGHDT, CDR2 YYEEEE. This CDR3 region has 14 residues. Between the trimmed V and J ends, which lost 4 bases and 3 bases, there was a span of 11 bases. CDR3 protein: CASSQGGPNQPQHF. CDR3 in DNA: TGTGCCAGCAGCCAGGGTGGCCCCAATCAGCCCCAGCATTTT.

The CDR3 is CASSTTGTGRYEQYF. The CDR3 region has the DNA TGTGCCAGCAGCACAACCGGGACAGGGCGATACGAGCAGTACTTC. This chain uses TRBV6-1 with TRBJ2-7; TRBD1 matches 9 bases. J lost 4 bases, V lost 6 bases, and 10 bases had no gene match. This CDR3 is 15 amino acids long. The germline V gene encodes CDR1 MNHNS and CDR2 SASEGT.

This sequence joins TRBV27 and TRBJ2-5, with a weak D call TRBD2 (7 bases). The CDR3 contains 15 residues. V was cut by 5 bases and J by 5 bases, with 18 bases left in between. Germline CDR1 reads MNHEY; CDR2 reads SMNVEV (reference sequence). The CDR3 loop reads CASSPRGGGVETQYF. CDR3 sequence (DNA): TGTGCCAGCAGTCCTCGGGGAGGGGGAGTGGAGACCCAGTACTTC.

CDR3 sequence: CASSVEAGHTDTQYF. Here the CDR3 DNA reads TGTGCCAGCAGCGTAGAGGCCGGACACACAGATACGCAGTATTTT. The chain recombines TRBV9 with TRBJ2-3, with D possibly TRBD1 on 5 matching bases. CDR3 length: 15 residues. The germline V and J ends were trimmed by 0 bases and 2 bases, with 10 bases remaining between them. Germline CDR1 reads SGDLS; CDR2 reads YYNGEE.

The V gene is TRBV10-3, the J gene TRBJ1-1; D not certain. Trimming removed 0 bases at V and 5 bases at J, with 16 bases between. The length of the CDR3 is 16 residues. CDR1 and CDR2 from the germline V gene are ENHRY and SYGVKD. The chain's CDR3 is CAISESREPSRTEAFF. The CDR3 coding sequence is TGTGCCATCAGTGAGTCTCGGGAACCCAGTCGGACTGAAGCTTTCTTT.